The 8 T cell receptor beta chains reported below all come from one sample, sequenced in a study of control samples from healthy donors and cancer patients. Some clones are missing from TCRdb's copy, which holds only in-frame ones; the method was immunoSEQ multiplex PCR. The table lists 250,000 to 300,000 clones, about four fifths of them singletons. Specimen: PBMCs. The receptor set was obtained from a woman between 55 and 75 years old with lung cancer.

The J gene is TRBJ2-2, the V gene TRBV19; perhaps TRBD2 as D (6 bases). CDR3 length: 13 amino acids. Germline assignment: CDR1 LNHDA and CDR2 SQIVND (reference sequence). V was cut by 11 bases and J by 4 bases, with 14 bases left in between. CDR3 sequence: CAGREISTGELFF. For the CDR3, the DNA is TGTGCCGGCCGGGAGATATCCACCGGGGAGCTGTTTTTT.

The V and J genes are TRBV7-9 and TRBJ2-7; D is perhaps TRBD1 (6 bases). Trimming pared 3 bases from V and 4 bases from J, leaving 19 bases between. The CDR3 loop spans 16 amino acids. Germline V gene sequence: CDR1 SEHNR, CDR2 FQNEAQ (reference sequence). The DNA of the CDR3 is TGTGCCAGCAGCTTCTTTGGGCAGGGGATTATTTACGAGCAGTACTTC. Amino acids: CASSFFGQGIIYEQYF.

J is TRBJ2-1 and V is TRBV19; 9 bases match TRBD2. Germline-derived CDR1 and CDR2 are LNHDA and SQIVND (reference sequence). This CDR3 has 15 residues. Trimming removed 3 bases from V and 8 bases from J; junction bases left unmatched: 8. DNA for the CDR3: TGTGCCAGTAGTATCTTCGCGGGAGGGCCATATGAGCAGTTCTTC. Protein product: CASSIFAGGPYEQFF.

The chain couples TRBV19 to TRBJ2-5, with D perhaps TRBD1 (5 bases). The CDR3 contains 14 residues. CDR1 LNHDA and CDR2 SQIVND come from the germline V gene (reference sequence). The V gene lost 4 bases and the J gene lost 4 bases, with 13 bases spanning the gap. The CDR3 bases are TGTGCCAGTAGTAGAGGCCAGGGTCCAGAGACCCAGTACTTC. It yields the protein CASSRGQGPETQYF.

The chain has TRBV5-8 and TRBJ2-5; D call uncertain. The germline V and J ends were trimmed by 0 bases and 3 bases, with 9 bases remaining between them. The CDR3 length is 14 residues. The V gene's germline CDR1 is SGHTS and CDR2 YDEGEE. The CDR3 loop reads CASSLEAGKETQYF. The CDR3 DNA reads TGTGCCAGCAGCTTGGAGGCCGGAAAAGAGACCCAGTACTTC.

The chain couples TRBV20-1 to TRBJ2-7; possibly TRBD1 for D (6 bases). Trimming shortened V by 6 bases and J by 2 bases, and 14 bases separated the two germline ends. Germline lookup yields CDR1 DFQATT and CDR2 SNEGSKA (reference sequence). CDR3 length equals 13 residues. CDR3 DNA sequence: TGCAGTGCAAGTGGGGGACAAGCCTACGAGCAGTACTTC. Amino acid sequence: CSASGGQAYEQYF.

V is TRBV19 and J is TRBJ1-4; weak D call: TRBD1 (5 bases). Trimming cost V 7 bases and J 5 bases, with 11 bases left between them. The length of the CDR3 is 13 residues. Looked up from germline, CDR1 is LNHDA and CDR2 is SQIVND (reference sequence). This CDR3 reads CASTGTGNEKLFF. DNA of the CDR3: TGTGCCAGTACAGGGACGGGGAATGAAAAACTGTTTTTT.

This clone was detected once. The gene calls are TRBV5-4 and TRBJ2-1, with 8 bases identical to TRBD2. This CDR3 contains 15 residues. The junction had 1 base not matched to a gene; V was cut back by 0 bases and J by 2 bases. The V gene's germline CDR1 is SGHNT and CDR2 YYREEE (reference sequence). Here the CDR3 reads CASSLDSGAYNEQFF. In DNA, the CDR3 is TGTGCCAGCAGCTTGGATAGCGGGGCCTACAATGAGCAGTTCTTC.